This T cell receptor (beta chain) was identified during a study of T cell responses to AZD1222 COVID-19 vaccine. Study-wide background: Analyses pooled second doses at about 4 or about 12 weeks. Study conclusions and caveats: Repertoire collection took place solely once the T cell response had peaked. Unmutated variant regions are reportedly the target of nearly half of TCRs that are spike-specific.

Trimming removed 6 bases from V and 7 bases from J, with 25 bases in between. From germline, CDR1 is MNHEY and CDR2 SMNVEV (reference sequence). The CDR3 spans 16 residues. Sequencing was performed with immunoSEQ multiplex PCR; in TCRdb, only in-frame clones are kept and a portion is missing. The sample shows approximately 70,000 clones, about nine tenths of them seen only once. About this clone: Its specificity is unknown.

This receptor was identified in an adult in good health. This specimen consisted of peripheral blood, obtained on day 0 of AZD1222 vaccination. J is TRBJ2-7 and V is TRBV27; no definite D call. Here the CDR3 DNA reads TGTGCCAGCAGCGACCTGACGGCCGACCTCCCCTTGGAGCAGTACTTC. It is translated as CASSDLTADLPLEQYF.